This TCR beta chain was retrieved from a study of memory CD4+ T cells and cytomegalovirus serostatus. V shed 6 bases and J shed 5 bases, with 14 bases lying between them. The CDR3 is 14 amino acids. Per germline, CDR1 MNHEY and CDR2 SVGAGI. Profiled with immunoSEQ multiplex PCR; TCRdb holds only in-frame clones, not every one. This sample has 50,000 to 55,000 clones, with roughly 78% found just once. The sort gate was single viable CD3+CD4+CD8-CD45RO+ cells for memory CD4+ T cells. The receptor was derived from an adult in good health and CMV-seronegative. Specimen: memory CD4+ T cells from blood. The chain links TRBV6-5 to TRBJ2-1, with D maybe TRBD1 (6 bases). The CDR3 reads CASSRDRRNNEQFF. For the CDR3, the DNA is TGTGCCAGCAGCCGCGACAGGCGAAACAATGAGCAGTTCTTC.